These 14 T cell receptor beta chains share one sample of origin, sequenced in a study of T cell responses to AZD1222 COVID-19 vaccine. Some clones are missing from TCRdb's copy, which holds only in-frame ones; the method was immunoSEQ multiplex PCR. The data contain 170,000 or so clones, 75% to 95% of them singletons. The specimen comprised peripheral blood, sampled on day 0 of AZD1222 vaccination. Receptors originate from an adult in good health.

The gene calls are TRBV2 and TRBJ2-3; D perhaps matches TRBD2 (7 bases). CDR1 SNHLY and CDR2 FYNNEI come from the germline V gene. The germline V and J ends were trimmed by 3 bases and 2 bases, with 15 bases remaining between them. CDR3 length: 16 residues. The CDR3 reads CASSDPRGGYTDTQYF. CDR3 DNA: TGTGCCAGCAGTGACCCAAGGGGGGGCTACACAGATACGCAGTATTTT.

In its sample, this clone was seen a few times. The chain recombines TRBV7-2 with TRBJ2-5; D uncertain. The CDR3 consists of 11 residues. Germline assignment: CDR1 SGHTA and CDR2 FQGNSA. Trimming took off 5 bases at V and 3 bases at J, with 4 bases between the two ends. The CDR3 nucleotides read TGTGCCAGCAGCCCTAAAGAGACCCAGTACTTC. Protein sequence: CASSPKETQYF.

This chain uses TRBV5-4 with TRBJ1-1; a weak D match, TRBD1 (6 bases). The germline V gene has CDR1 SGHNT and CDR2 YYREEE (reference sequence). Trimming removed 5 bases from V and 5 bases from J, with 19 bases in between. The CDR3 has 15 residues. The chain's CDR3 is CASSPGRGRNTEAFF. The CDR3 DNA reads TGTGCCAGCAGTCCGGGGAGGGGGAGGAATACTGAAGCTTTCTTT.

The rearrangement uses TRBV5-6 and TRBJ1-2; the match to TRBD1 covers 9 bases. The germline gives CDR1 SGHDT, CDR2 YYEEEE. The CDR3 extends over 14 amino acids. V gave up 4 bases and J gave up 5 bases; unmatched junction bases: 6. The CDR3: CASSKDRGVYGYTF. The CDR3 nucleotides are TGTGCCAGCAGCAAGGACAGGGGAGTTTATGGCTACACCTTC.

This sequence joins TRBV6-5 and TRBJ1-1; no reliable D call. Germline-derived CDR1 and CDR2 are MNHEY and SVGAGI. V lost 2 bases and J lost 7, with 20 bases in between. The CDR3 covers 16 residues. CDR3 DNA sequence: TGTGCCAGCAGTTACGGCCTCGCGAGCGCACGGGTTGAAGCTTTCTTT. It encodes CASSYGLASARVEAFF.

V usage is TRBV19 and J usage is TRBJ2-5; tentatively, D is TRBD2 (5 bases). V lost 3 bases, J lost 7 bases, and 12 bases lay in between. Looked up from germline, CDR1 is LNHDA and CDR2 is SQIVND (reference sequence). The length of the CDR3 is 13 residues. In DNA form, the CDR3 reads TGTGCCAGTAGTATGAGGAGGTCAGGGACCCAGTACTTC. The encoded protein is CASSMRRSGTQYF.

The chain uses TRBV6-5 and TRBJ1-1, with 8 bases lining up with TRBD1. Germline CDR1 and CDR2: MNHEY and SVGAGI. Unmatched junction bases numbered 6, after V lost 8 bases and J lost 1 base. The CDR3 contains 14 residues. Here the CDR3 reads CASRMGQENTEAFF. The DNA of the CDR3 is TGTGCCAGCCGGATGGGACAGGAGAACACTGAAGCTTTCTTT.

The CDR3 loop reads CASTPTSGGDYNEQFF. CDR3 DNA: TGTGCCAGCACCCCGACTAGCGGGGGAGATTACAATGAGCAGTTCTTC. The chain couples TRBV6-4 to TRBJ2-1, with 12 positions matching TRBD2. CDR1 MRHNA and CDR2 SNTAGT come from the germline V gene. This CDR3 has 16 amino acids. J was trimmed by 4 bases and V by 7 bases; bases with no gene match: 8.

The chain recombines TRBV11-2 with TRBJ2-1; D uncertain. CDR1 and CDR2 from the germline V gene are SGHAT and FQNNGV. This CDR3 is built from 14 residues. Trimming cost V 2 bases and J 6 bases, with 11 bases left between them. The CDR3 is CASSLFIGPNEQFF. The CDR3 DNA is TGTGCCAGCAGCTTATTTATTGGCCCCAATGAGCAGTTCTTC.

V is TRBV20-1 and J is TRBJ2-1; D gene uncertain. Trimming left V 6 bases short and J 11 bases short, with 14 bases between. CDR3 length: 11 residues. Germline CDR1 reads DFQATT; CDR2 reads SNEGSKA (reference sequence). CDR3 loop: CSAVSGEQQFF. The CDR3 nucleotides read TGCAGTGCAGTAAGTGGGGAACAGCAGTTCTTC.

The rearrangement joins TRBV29-1 to TRBJ1-2, with D possibly being TRBD1 (6 bases). CDR3 length equals 13 residues. The V end lost 3 bases, the J end lost 5 bases, and 13 bases lay between the germline ends. Germline CDR1 SQVTM, CDR2 ANQGSEA. In nucleotides, the CDR3 is TGCAGCGTTGATCCGCAGGGGACGTATGGCTACACCTTC. This sequence encodes CSVDPQGTYGYTF.

The genes are TRBV27 and TRBJ1-5; tentative D call: TRBD1 (5 bases). This CDR3 has 13 residues. V shed 5 bases and J shed 6 bases, with 11 bases lying between them. The germline V gene has CDR1 MNHEY and CDR2 SMNVEV (reference sequence). The CDR3 nucleotides are TGTGCCAGCAGTGTGGGGCTCGGTCAGCCCCAGCATTTT. Translated, it gives CASSVGLGQPQHF.

The V gene is TRBV13, the J gene TRBJ1-2; D not resolved. The CDR3 is 15 amino acids. Germline values: CDR1 PRHDT, CDR2 FYEKMQ (reference sequence). Trimming removed 5 bases from V and 2 bases from J, with 15 bases in between. The CDR3, as DNA: TGTGCCAGCAGCGAGAACTATGAAAAAAACTATGGCTACACCTTC. Translation: CASSENYEKNYGYTF.

This chain joins TRBV4-2 and TRBJ1-2; no definite D call. Trimming pared 0 bases from V and 2 bases from J, leaving 10 bases between. The CDR3 consists of 15 residues. Germline CDR1 LGHNA, CDR2 YNFKEQ. The CDR3 spells CASSQESIGNYGYTF. CDR3 bases: TGTGCCAGCAGCCAAGAAAGTATAGGAAACTATGGCTACACCTTC.